This T cell receptor (beta chain) emerged from a study of response to subunit inactivated influenza vaccine listed by TCRdb under 2018. Some background on the complete study: Deep quantitative profiling of the T cell receptor repertoire was used in the study to follow responses to a trivalent subunit inactivated influenza vaccine. The research as a whole found: It was suggested by the authors that each seasonal influenza vaccination may recruit only a limited number of new T cells.

The library was obtained by RT-PCR. Sequencing was performed on an Illumina HiSeq 2500. TCRdb redid the processing of the public reads, applying fastp at Q25 and MiXCR, and retained in-frame beta chains. Entries that share a CDR3 protein sequence are merged under the most common genes and DNA. The sample includes about half a million distinct CDR3 sequences, with 9.5% to 13% observed a single time. The ten biggest clones cover 10% to 15% of the sample. Remarks on this clonotype: No cognate antigen has been identified for it. Nothing much larger sits one base from this clone, and base qualities are not available.

From its cysteine to its phenylalanine, the CDR3 spans 17 amino acids. Only the CDR3 portion is preserved as DNA: 51 bases, with reading frame beginning at the first base. Deletion took 3 bases off V and 6 bases off J, with a span of 22 bases between the germline ends. The time point label on this specimen signifies: approximately 40 days after influenza vaccine administration. This clonotype was sampled from a man aged 50 to 59 who received an inactivated influenza vaccine. Donor details come from another sample of the same person, matched by shared clones. The source material was PBMCs from blood, sampled about 6 weeks after vaccination. The chain links TRBV12-3 or TRBV12-4 with TRBJ2-3; the D gene may be TRBD1 or TRBD2, since each aligns over 6 bases. CDR3 region: CASSFPGGRGPLDTQYF. Read as DNA, the sequence is TGTGCCAGCAGTTTCCCTGGTGGACGGGGGCCACTGGATACGCAGTATTTT.